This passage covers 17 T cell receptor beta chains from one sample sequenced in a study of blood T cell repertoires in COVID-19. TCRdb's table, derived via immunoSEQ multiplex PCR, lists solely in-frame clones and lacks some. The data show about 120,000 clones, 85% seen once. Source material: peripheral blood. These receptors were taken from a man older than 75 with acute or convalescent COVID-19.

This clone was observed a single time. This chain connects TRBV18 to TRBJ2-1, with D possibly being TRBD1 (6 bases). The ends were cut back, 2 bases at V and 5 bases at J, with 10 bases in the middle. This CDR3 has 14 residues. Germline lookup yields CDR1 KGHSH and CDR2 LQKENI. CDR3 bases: TGTGCCAGCTCACCAGGGACACCAAACAATGAGCAGTTCTTC. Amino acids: CASSPGTPNNEQFF.

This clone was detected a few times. Here the CDR3 reads CSAIPRREAFF. The CDR3 DNA reads TGCAGTGCCATTCCCCGCCGGGAAGCTTTCTTT. This chain links TRBV20-1 with TRBJ1-1; no reliable D call. From germline, CDR1 is DFQATT and CDR2 SNEGSKA (reference sequence). The CDR3 contains 11 residues. Trimming took 6 bases from V and 8 from J, leaving 13 bases between them.

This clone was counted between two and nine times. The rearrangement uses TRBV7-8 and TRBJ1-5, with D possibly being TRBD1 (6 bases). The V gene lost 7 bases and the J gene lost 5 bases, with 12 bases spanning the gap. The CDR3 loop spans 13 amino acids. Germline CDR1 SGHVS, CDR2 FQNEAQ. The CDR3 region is CASTQGRDQPQHF. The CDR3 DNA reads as TGTGCCAGCACCCAGGGGCGCGATCAGCCCCAGCATTTT.

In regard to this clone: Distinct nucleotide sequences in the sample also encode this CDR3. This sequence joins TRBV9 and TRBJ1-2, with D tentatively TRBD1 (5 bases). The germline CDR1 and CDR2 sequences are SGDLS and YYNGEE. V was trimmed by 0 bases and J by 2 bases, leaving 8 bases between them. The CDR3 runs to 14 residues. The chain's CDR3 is CASSVGAGNYGYTF. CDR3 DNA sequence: TGTGCCAGCAGCGTAGGAGCAGGGAACTATGGCTACACCTTC.

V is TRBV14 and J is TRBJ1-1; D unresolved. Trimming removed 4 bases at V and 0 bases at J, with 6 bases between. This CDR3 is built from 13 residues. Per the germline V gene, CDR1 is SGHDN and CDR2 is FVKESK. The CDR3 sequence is CASSLQMNTEAFF. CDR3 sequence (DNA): TGTGCCAGCAGCCTACAGATGAACACTGAAGCTTTCTTT. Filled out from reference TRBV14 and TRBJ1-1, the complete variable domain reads EAGVTQFPSHSVIEKGQTVTLRCDPISGHDNLYWYRRVMGKEIKFLLHFVKESKQDESGMPNNRFLAERTGGTYSTLKVQPAELEDSGVYFCASSLQMNTEAFFGQGTRLTVV.

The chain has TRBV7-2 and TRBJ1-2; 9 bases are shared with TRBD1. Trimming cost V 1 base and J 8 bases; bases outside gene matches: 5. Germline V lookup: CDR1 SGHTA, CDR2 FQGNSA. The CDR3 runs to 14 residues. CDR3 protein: CASSLEQGARGYTF. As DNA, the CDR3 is TGTGCCAGCAGCTTAGAACAGGGGGCGCGAGGCTACACCTTC.

CDR3 amino acids: CASSLGQAQLGYTF. CDR3 bases: TGTGCCAGCAGCCTAGGACAGGCCCAACTTGGCTACACCTTC. V gene TRBV3-1 (or the pseudogene TRBV3-2) combines with J gene TRBJ1-2, with 7 nucleotides matching TRBD1. With V trimmed by 4 bases and J by 7 bases, 9 bases remained unmatched. CDR1 LGHDT and CDR2 YNNKEL come from the germline V gene (reference sequence). The CDR3 length is 14 residues.

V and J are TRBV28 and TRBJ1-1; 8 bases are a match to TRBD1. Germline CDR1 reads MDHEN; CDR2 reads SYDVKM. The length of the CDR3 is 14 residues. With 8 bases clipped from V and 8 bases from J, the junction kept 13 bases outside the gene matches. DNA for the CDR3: TGTGCCAGCCGACAGATTACAGGGGGGGTGGAAGCTTTCTTT. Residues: CASRQITGGVEAFF.

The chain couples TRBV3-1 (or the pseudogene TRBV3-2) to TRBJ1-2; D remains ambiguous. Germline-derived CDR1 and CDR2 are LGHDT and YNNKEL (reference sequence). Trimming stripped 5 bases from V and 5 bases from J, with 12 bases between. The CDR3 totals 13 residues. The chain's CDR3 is CASSDPRRYGYTF. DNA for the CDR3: TGTGCCAGCAGCGATCCCAGGAGGTATGGCTACACCTTC.

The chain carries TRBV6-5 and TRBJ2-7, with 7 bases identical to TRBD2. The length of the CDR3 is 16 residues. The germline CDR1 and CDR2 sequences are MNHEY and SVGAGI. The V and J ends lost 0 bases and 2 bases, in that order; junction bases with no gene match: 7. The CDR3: CASSYSGRGGTYEQYF. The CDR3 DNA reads TGTGCCAGCAGTTACTCGGGGAGGGGAGGGACCTACGAGCAGTACTTC.

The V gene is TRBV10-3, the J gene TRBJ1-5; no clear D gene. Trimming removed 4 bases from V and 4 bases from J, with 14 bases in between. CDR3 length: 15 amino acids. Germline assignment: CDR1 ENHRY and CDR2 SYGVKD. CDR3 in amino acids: CAISASGSGNQPQHF. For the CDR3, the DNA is TGTGCCATCAGTGCCTCGGGTAGCGGGAATCAGCCCCAGCATTTT.

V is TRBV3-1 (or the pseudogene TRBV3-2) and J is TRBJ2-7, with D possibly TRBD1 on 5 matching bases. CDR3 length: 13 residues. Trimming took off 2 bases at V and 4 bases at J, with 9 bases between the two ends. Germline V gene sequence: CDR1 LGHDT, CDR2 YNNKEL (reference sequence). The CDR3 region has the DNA TGTGCCAGCAGCCAATCACAGGTGTACGAGCAGTACTTC. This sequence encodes CASSQSQVYEQYF.

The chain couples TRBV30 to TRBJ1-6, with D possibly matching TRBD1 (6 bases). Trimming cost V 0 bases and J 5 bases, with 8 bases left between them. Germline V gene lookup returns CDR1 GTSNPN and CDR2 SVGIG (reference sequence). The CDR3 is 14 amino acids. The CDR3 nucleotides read TGTGCCTGGAGTGTACAGGGCGATAATTCACCCCTCCACTTT. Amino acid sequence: CAWSVQGDNSPLHF.

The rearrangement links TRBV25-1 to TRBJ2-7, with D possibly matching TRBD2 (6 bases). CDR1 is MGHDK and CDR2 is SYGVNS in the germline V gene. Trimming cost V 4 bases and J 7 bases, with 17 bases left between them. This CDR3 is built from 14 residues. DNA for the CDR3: TGTGCCAGCAGTGCCCCCAAAAGGGGAGGAGAGCAGTACTTC. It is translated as CASSAPKRGGEQYF.

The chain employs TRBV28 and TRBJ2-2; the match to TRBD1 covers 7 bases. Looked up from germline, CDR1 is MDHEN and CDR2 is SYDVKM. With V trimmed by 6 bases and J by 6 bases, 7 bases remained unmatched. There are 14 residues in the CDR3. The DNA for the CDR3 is TGTGCCAGCAGGACGACAGGGAAAGCCGGGGAGCTGTTTTTT. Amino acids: CASRTTGKAGELFF.

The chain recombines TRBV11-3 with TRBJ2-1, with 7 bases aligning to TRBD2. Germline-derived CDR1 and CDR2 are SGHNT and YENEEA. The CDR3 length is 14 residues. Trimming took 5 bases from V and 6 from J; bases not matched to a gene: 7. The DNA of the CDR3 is TGTGCCAGCAGCCAAACCGGGACTACCAATGAGCAGTTCTTC. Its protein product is CASSQTGTTNEQFF.

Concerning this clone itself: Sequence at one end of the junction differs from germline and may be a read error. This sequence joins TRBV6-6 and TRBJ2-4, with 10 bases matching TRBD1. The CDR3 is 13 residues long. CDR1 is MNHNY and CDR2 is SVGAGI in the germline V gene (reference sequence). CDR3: CASSRTGTGAPPF. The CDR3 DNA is TGTGCCAGCAGCCGCACCGGGACAGGGGCTCCCCCATTC.